The source of this T cell receptor (beta chain) is a study of shared clonotypes between healthy human individuals. Germline V gene sequence: CDR1 LNHDA, CDR2 SQIVND (reference sequence). V lost 3 bases and J 6 bases, leaving 17 bases between the germline ends. CDR3 length: 16 residues. Deep was the level used in running the assay. The assay was immunoSEQ multiplex PCR, and TCRdb's table has in-frame clones only and misses some. The sample gives roughly 530,000 clones, 90% to 97% of which show up once; approximately 0.06% is in the top ten. The sequence derives from a woman aged 25 to 39 in good health. Sequencing input: naive CD4+ T cells sorted from blood. The subset is: CD45RA+ positively selected. J is TRBJ2-2 and V is TRBV19, with D perhaps assigned TRBD1 or TRBD2 (5 bases each). CDR3 nucleotides: TGTGCCAGTAGTATTCTGGGACCTAACCCAGCCGGGGAGCTGTTTTTT. Its translation is CASSILGPNPAGELFF.